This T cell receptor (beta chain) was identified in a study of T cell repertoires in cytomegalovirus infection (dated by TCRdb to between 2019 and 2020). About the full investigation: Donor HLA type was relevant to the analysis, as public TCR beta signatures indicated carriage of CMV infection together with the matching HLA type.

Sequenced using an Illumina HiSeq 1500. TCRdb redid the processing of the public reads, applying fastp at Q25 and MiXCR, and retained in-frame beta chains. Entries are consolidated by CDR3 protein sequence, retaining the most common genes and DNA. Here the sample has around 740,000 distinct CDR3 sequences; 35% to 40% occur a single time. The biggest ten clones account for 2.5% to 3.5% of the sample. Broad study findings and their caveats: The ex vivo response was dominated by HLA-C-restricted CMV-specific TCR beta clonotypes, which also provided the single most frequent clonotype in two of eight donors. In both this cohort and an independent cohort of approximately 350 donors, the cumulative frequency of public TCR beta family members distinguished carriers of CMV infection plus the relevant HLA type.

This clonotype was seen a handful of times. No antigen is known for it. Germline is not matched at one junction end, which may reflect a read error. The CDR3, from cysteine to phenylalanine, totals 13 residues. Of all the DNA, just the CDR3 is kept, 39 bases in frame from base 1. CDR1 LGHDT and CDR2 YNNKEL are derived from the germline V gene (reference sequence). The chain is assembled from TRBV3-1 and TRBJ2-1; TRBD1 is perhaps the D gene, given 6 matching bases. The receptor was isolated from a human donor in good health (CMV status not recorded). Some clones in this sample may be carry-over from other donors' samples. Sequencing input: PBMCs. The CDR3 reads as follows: CAGRGRGYGEQFF. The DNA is TGTGCCGGCAGGGGCCGCGGGTACGGTGAGCAGTTCTTC.